These T cell receptor beta chains were read from a single sample in a study of cytomegalovirus exposure and HLA in healthy donors. Sequencing used immunoSEQ multiplex PCR; TCRdb keeps in-frame clones, though not all of them. The sample records 130,000 or so clones, 75% to 80% being singletons. Sequencing used PBMCs. Every receptor here comes from a female donor in good health and CMV-seronegative. CDR3s include the opening cysteine and the closing phenylalanine or tryptophan. The order of the fields is D gene, clone size, CDR3 length, J gene, V gene, CDR3 protein, CDR3 DNA. The D gene is left open where the match is weak. Clone size is shown for a subset of rows, as once, few, many or a class of expanded clone.

D gene: TRBD1
clone size: .
CDR3 length: 16
J gene: TRBJ1-1
V gene: TRBV9
CDR3 protein: CASSPRQGAPGTEAFF
CDR3 DNA: TGTGCCAGCAGCCCACGACAGGGGGCACCGGGGACTGAAGCTTTCTTT

D gene: TRBD1
clone size: once
CDR3 length: 15
J gene: TRBJ2-1
V gene: TRBV9
CDR3 protein: CASSVGGQGHNEQFF
CDR3 DNA: TGTGCCAGCAGCGTAGGAGGACAGGGGCACAATGAGCAGTTCTTC

D gene: TRBD2
clone size: .
CDR3 length: 15
J gene: TRBJ2-1
V gene: TRBV7-7
CDR3 protein: CASSLELAGAAEQFF
CDR3 DNA: TGTGCTAGCAGCTTGGAACTAGCGGGAGCTGCTGAGCAGTTCTTC

D gene: .
clone size: .
CDR3 length: 12
J gene: TRBJ2-7
V gene: TRBV28
CDR3 protein: CASTQGVYEQYF
CDR3 DNA: TGTGCCAGCACCCAAGGGGTTTACGAGCAGTACTTC

D gene: TRBD2
clone size: .
CDR3 length: 14
J gene: TRBJ2-7
V gene: TRBV19
CDR3 protein: CASSTSGRSYEQYF
CDR3 DNA: TGTGCCAGTAGTACTAGCGGGCGCTCCTACGAGCAGTACTTC

D gene: .
clone size: .
CDR3 length: 13
J gene: TRBJ1-5
V gene: TRBV10-1
CDR3 protein: CASSGGADQPQHF
CDR3 DNA: TGCGCCAGCAGCGGTGGGGCCGATCAGCCCCAGCATTTT

D gene: .
clone size: .
CDR3 length: 14
J gene: TRBJ1-3
V gene: TRBV5-1
CDR3 protein: CASSLVGLGNTIYF
CDR3 DNA: TGCGCCAGCAGCTTGGTGGGGCTTGGAAACACCATATATTTT

D gene: TRBD1
clone size: once
CDR3 length: 14
J gene: TRBJ2-7
V gene: TRBV5-1
CDR3 protein: CASSGDRVPYEQYF
CDR3 DNA: TGCGCCAGCAGCGGGGACAGGGTGCCTTACGAGCAGTACTTC

D gene: TRBD1
clone size: .
CDR3 length: 14
J gene: TRBJ2-7
V gene: TRBV6-5
CDR3 protein: CASRTPGTGYEQYF
CDR3 DNA: TGTGCCAGCAGAACCCCCGGGACAGGCTACGAGCAGTACTTC

D gene: TRBD1
clone size: .
CDR3 length: 13
J gene: TRBJ1-1
V gene: TRBV6-6
CDR3 protein: CASSGQGWTEAFF
CDR3 DNA: TGTGCCAGCAGCGGACAGGGCTGGACTGAAGCTTTCTTT

D gene: TRBD1
clone size: .
CDR3 length: 17
J gene: TRBJ1-5
V gene: TRBV19
CDR3 protein: CASRGVDRGGSNQPQHF
CDR3 DNA: TGTGCCAGTAGGGGGGTGGACAGGGGAGGTAGCAATCAGCCCCAGCATTTT

D gene: .
clone size: once
CDR3 length: 14
J gene: TRBJ2-3
V gene: TRBV27
CDR3 protein: CASSPRGSTDTQYF
CDR3 DNA: TGTGCCAGCAGCCCCCGGGGTAGCACAGATACGCAGTATTTT

D gene: .
clone size: .
CDR3 length: 14
J gene: TRBJ2-3
V gene: TRBV7-3
CDR3 protein: CASSFGGSTDTQYF
CDR3 DNA: TGTGCCAGCAGCTTCGGCGGGAGCACAGATACGCAGTATTTT

D gene: TRBD2
clone size: .
CDR3 length: 15
J gene: TRBJ2-3
V gene: TRBV7-9
CDR3 protein: CSSSLGAGGPDTQYF
CDR3 DNA: TGTTCCAGCAGCTTAGGAGCGGGAGGGCCAGATACGCAGTATTTT